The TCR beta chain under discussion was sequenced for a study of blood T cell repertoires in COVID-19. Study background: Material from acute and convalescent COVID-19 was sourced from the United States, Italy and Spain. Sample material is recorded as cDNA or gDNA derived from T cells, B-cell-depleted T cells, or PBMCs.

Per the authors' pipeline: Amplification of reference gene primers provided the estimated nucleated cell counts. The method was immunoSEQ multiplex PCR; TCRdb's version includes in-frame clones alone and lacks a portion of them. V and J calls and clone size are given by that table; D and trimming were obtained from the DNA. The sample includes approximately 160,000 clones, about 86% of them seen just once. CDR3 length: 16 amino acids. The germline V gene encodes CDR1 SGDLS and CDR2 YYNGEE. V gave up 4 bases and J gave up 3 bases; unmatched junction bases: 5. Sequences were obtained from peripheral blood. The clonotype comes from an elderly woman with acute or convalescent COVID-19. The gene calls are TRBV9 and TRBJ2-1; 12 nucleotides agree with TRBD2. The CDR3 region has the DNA TGTGCCAGCAGCCCGCGACTAGCGGGGGTCTACAATGAGCAGTTCTTC. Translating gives CASSPRLAGVYNEQFF.